Below, 8 T cell receptor beta chains from the same sample are listed, as sequenced in a study of T cell changes during pregnancy in multiple sclerosis. The table came from immunoSEQ multiplex PCR; TCRdb's copy has only in-frame clones and leaves some out. Of roughly 40,000 clones in the sample, around nine tenths are singletons; the top ten hold about 0.6%. Sequencing was performed on CD4+ T cells from peripheral blood mononuclear cells, taken in the first trimester of pregnancy. The receptor set was obtained from a female donor with multiple sclerosis, enrolled in a pregnancy study.

This clone was detected a few times. The J gene is TRBJ2-3, the V gene TRBV27; 11 bases line up with TRBD2. V was pared by 6 bases and J by 4 bases, with 6 bases of the junction left unmatched. This CDR3 contains 15 residues. The V gene's germline CDR1 is MNHEY and CDR2 SMNVEV (reference sequence). CDR3 sequence (DNA): TGTGCCAGCAGAGTAGCGGGAGGGCCTCCAGATACGCAGTATTTT. This codes for CASRVAGGPPDTQYF.

The chain carries TRBV7-9 and TRBJ2-1, with D perhaps TRBD2 (5 bases). The CDR3 has 15 residues. Trimming removed 4 bases at V and 4 bases at J, with 14 bases between. Germline CDR1 reads SEHNR; CDR2 reads FQNEAQ (reference sequence). The CDR3 spells CASSYPTTGYNEQFF. The DNA of the CDR3 is TGTGCCAGCAGCTACCCAACGACGGGGTACAATGAGCAGTTCTTC.

This chain uses TRBV19 with TRBJ2-7; 7 bases agree with TRBD1. Trimming at V came to 4 bases and at J to 3 bases, leaving 6 bases not matched to a gene. Germline V gene sequence: CDR1 LNHDA, CDR2 SQIVND (reference sequence). The CDR3 length is 14 residues. This CDR3 is CASSTSGQHYEQYF. Here the CDR3 DNA reads TGTGCCAGTAGTACCTCGGGACAGCACTACGAGCAGTACTTC.

V is TRBV18 and J is TRBJ2-5; D is uncertain. The ends were cut back, 1 base at V and 5 bases at J, with 5 bases in the middle. Germline CDR1 reads KGHSH; CDR2 reads LQKENI. The CDR3 consists of 12 residues. The CDR3 DNA follows: TGTGCCAGCTCACCACAGAGTGAGACCCAGTACTTC. The encoded protein is CASSPQSETQYF.

The rearrangement joins TRBV30 to TRBJ2-7; weak D call: TRBD2 (6 bases). CDR3 length: 14 amino acids. V lost 3 bases and J lost 3, with 15 bases in between. From germline, CDR1 is GTSNPN and CDR2 SVGIG (reference sequence). The chain's CDR3 is CAWSPSGRNYEQYF. The CDR3, as DNA: TGTGCCTGGAGCCCGAGTGGGAGGAACTACGAGCAGTACTTC. Looking up the rest from reference TRBV30 and TRBJ2-7 gives the full variable domain: SQTIHQWPATLVQPVGSPLSLECTVEGTSNPNLYWYRQAAGRGLQLLFYSVGIGQISSEVPQNLSASRPQDRQFILSSKKLLLSDSGFYLCAWSPSGRNYEQYFGPGTRLTVT.

The CDR3 nucleotides are TGTGCCAGCTCACCTTTGAGGGAGATCCGGAAGAATGAGCAGTTCTTC. This sequence encodes CASSPLREIRKNEQFF. The chain combines TRBV18 with TRBJ2-1; maybe TRBD2 (5 bases). Germline V gives CDR1 KGHSH, CDR2 LQKENI. V lost 3 bases to trimming and J lost 7 bases, with 19 bases between them. This CDR3 is built from 16 residues.

The chain has TRBV19 and TRBJ1-2; TRBD1 is a possible D gene (6 bases). Trimming removed 5 bases at V and 5 bases at J, with 18 bases between. CDR1 LNHDA and CDR2 SQIVND come from the germline V gene (reference sequence). The CDR3 runs 15 residues. The CDR3: CASSVDRRTTYGYTF. DNA of the CDR3: TGTGCCAGTAGTGTGGACAGACGAACCACTTATGGCTACACCTTC.

The chain couples TRBV5-5 to TRBJ2-7; tentatively, D is TRBD2 (5 bases). The CDR3 loop spans 19 amino acids. From germline, CDR1 is SGHKS and CDR2 YYEKEE (reference sequence). V was clipped by 1 base and J by 1 base, with 24 bases between them. The DNA for the CDR3 is TGTGCCAGCAGCTTGCGGTTGGAGATGCCTACATCGGGGTCCTACGAGCAGTACTTC. Amino acids: CASSLRLEMPTSGSYEQYF.